The next 8 T cell receptor beta chains were all read from a single sample in a study of CD8 T cells in Susac syndrome. An input of roughly 0.45 to 1 ug of RNA was subjected to reverse transcription using random hexamers. TCRdb independently ran MiXCR on the immunoSEQ multiplex PCR reads; one entry per CDR3 protein. The sample lists over 150,000 distinct CDR3 sequences, roughly 96% occurring once. The sample consisted of CD4+ T cells from PBMCs. The receptor source for this set is a human donor with multiple sclerosis.

CDR3 nucleotides: TGTGCCTGGAACGCGGGACCATACAATGAGCAGTTCTTC. Its protein is CAWNAGPYNEQFF. This chain uses TRBV30 with TRBJ2-1, with D maybe TRBD2 (6 bases). The CDR3 contains 13 residues. Trimming pared 4 bases from V and 4 bases from J, leaving 11 bases between. Per the germline V gene, CDR1 is GTSNPN and CDR2 is SVGIG (reference sequence).

V and J are TRBV2 and TRBJ2-6, with D possibly TRBD1 on 5 matching bases. V dropped 7 bases and J dropped 3 bases, with 10 bases sitting between them. The CDR3 loop spans 14 amino acids. Germline CDR1 is SNHLY and CDR2 is FYNNEI. The CDR3 sequence: CASTKGYGANVLTF. CDR3 nucleotides: TGTGCCAGCACGAAGGGGTATGGGGCCAACGTCCTGACTTTC.

The rearrangement uses TRBV4-1 and TRBJ1-2; 8 bases are a match to TRBD1. Germline values: CDR1 MGHRA, CDR2 YSYEKL. Unmatched junction bases numbered 8, after V lost 1 base and J lost 7 bases. CDR3 length equals 15 residues. CDR3 nucleotide sequence: TGCGCCAGCAGCCAAGGCCGGACAGGGATCTCTGGCTACACCTTC. It is translated as CASSQGRTGISGYTF.

This sequence joins TRBV2 and TRBJ2-1, with D maybe TRBD1 (6 bases). The V end was cut by 9 bases, the J end by 6 bases, with 18 bases between. The length of the CDR3 is 14 residues. The germline V gene has CDR1 SNHLY and CDR2 FYNNEI. The CDR3 coding sequence is TGTGCCAGTTTAGAAACCCTAGGGGGCAATGAGCAGTTCTTC. This translates into CASLETLGGNEQFF.

V and J are TRBV21-1 and TRBJ2-7. TRBV21-1 is a pseudogene. The CDR3 is made up of 11 amino acids. The CDR3 protein is CASSKGTEQYF. The CDR3 DNA reads as TGTGCCAGCAGCAAAGGTACCGAGCAGTACTTC.

The chain carries TRBV12-5 and TRBJ1-2; TRBD1 aligns across 10 bases. CDR3 length equals 14 residues. Trimming took 6 bases from V and 7 from J; bases not matched to a gene: 8. Germline CDR1 and CDR2: LGHNT and FRNRAP. In DNA form, the CDR3 reads TGTGCTAGTGGGAAGAGACAGGGGGCGAGTGGCTACACCTTC. Its protein product is CASGKRQGASGYTF.

This sequence joins TRBV20-1 and TRBJ2-7; possibly TRBD1 for D (6 bases). From germline, CDR1 is DFQATT and CDR2 SNEGSKA (reference sequence). This CDR3 is built from 13 residues. The V end lost 6 bases, the J end lost 1 base, and 13 bases lay between the germline ends. CDR3 protein: CSASGVRSYEQYF. The CDR3 DNA reads as TGCAGTGCGTCAGGGGTTCGTTCCTACGAGCAGTACTTC.

This chain uses TRBV19 with TRBJ2-3, with TRBD1 identical over 12 bases. With 0 bases clipped from V and 6 bases from J, the junction kept 7 bases outside the gene matches. The CDR3 consists of 17 residues. Germline V gene data show CDR1 as LNHDA and CDR2 as SQIVND (reference sequence). CDR3 nucleotide sequence: TGTGCCAGTAGTATAGACCTCGGGACAGGGGGCCTCGATACGCAGTATTTT. The encoded protein is CASSIDLGTGGLDTQYF. Variable domain in full (rest from reference TRBV19 and TRBJ2-3): DGGITQSPKYLFRKEGQNVTLSCEQNLNHDAMYWYRQDPGQGLRLIYYSQIVNDFQKGDIAEGYSVSREKKESFPLTVTSAQKNPTAFYLCASSIDLGTGGLDTQYFGPGTRLTVL.